Below, one TCR beta chain is given with its context. This clone was seen a few times. Its target antigen remains unknown. No clone much larger than this one lies a single base away; base qualities are absent. Collaborating institutions collected whole blood in K2EDTA tubes following their own protocols. Collaborator samples were shipped for TCRbeta analysis as frozen whole blood, isolated PBMCs, or DNA extracted from either sample type. CDR1 and CDR2, looked up from the germline V gene, are SGHRS and YFSETQ. V lost 4 bases and J lost 4 bases, and the count of bases not matched to a germline gene is 8. Reading from cysteine to phenylalanine, the CDR3 counts 15 amino acids. Kept here is only the CDR3 DNA, which spans 45 bases and is read in frame from base 1. The sample is drawn from a study of blood T cell repertoires in COVID-19 (dated by TCRdb to 2019 to 2021). As for the study more broadly: Collaborator samples came from the United States, Italy and Spain and covered acute and convalescent phases of COVID-19. The prospective study material was composed of cDNA or gDNA derived from T cells, B-cell-depleted T cells, or PBMCs. A de-identified subject ID, COVID-19 status, age in years and sex were almost always included in the sample metadata. The repertoires were released in a freely available public database intended as a resource for research on the immune response to SARS-CoV-2. Deeply sampled blood TCRbeta repertoires from subjects exposed to, actively infected with, or recovered from COVID-19 were included in the dataset. Where available, HLA class I and class II types were taken from metadata supplied by the sample provider and were not determined by assay-based typing. Samples were obtained from the ongoing ImmuneRACE study (first 160 participants) and from 1,254 subjects provided by 6 global collaborators. Overall study results and their limits: How much clinical and demographic metadata was included differed by source and by participant, and the metadata was provided uncurated.

The immunoSEQ Assay, a bias-controlled multiplex PCR, was used to amplify TCRbeta CDR3 regions from genomic DNA. On the authors' methods: Nucleated cell counts per sample were estimated from amplification of reference gene primers within the assay. To quantify the absolute abundance of each unique TCRbeta CDR3 rearrangement, sequence reads were collapsed and filtered. For each sample, productive Simpson clonality was calculated by taking the square root of Simpson's diversity index across productive rearrangements. TCRdb mirrors the immuneACCESS table, restricted to in-frame sequences. Some clones are absent from its copies; in checked studies, under half trace to an unresolved V gene, and the reason for the others is unknown. The V and J calls and clone size come from that table; D and trimming were worked out from the DNA. The sample contains roughly 90,000 clones, around 85% of them found a single time. Over 35% of the sample rests with the top ten.

Sequencing was done on a sample of peripheral blood. The chain joins TRBV5-1 to TRBJ1-2, with 9 junctional bases fitting TRBD1. This clonotype was sampled from a man older than 75 with acute or convalescent COVID-19. DNA sequence: TGCGCCAGCAGCCAAGGGACAGGGAGGGCCTATGGCTACACCTTC. This sequence encodes CASSQGTGRAYGYTF.